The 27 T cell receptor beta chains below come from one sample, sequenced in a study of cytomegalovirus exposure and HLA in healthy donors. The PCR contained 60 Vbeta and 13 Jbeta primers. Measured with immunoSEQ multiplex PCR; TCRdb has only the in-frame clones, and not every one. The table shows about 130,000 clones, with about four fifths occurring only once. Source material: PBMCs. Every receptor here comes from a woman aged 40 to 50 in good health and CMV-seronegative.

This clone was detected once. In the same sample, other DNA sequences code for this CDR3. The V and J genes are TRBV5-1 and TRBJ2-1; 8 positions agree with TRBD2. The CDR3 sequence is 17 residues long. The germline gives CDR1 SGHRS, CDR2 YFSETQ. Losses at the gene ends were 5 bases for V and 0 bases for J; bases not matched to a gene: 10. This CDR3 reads CASRGTGLAGSYNEQFF. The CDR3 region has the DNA TGCGCCAGCAGGGGTACCGGGCTAGCGGGCTCCTACAATGAGCAGTTCTTC.

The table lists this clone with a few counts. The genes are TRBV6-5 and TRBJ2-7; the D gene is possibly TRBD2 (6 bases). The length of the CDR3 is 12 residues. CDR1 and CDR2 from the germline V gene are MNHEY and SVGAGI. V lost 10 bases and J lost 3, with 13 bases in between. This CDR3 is CATGGRDYEQYF. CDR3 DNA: TGTGCCACCGGGGGACGGGACTACGAGCAGTACTTC.

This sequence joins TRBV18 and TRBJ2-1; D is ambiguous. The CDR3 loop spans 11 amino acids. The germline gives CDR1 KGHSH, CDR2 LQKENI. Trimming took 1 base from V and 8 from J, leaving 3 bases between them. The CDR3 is CASSPRDEQFF. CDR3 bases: TGTGCCAGCTCACCACGCGATGAGCAGTTCTTC.

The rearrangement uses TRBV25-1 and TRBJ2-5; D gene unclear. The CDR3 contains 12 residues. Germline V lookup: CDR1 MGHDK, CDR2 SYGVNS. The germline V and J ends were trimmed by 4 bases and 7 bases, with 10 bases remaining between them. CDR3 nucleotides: TGTGCCAGCAGTGGGGCAGTTCGGACCCAGTACTTC. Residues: CASSGAVRTQYF.

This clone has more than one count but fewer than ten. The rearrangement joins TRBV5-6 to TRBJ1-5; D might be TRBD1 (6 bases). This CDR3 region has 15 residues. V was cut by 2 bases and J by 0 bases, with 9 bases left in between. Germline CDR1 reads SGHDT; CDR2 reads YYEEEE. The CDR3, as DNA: TGTGCCAGCAGCTTAGGGGGATTTAGCAATCAGCCCCAGCATTTT. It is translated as CASSLGGFSNQPQHF.

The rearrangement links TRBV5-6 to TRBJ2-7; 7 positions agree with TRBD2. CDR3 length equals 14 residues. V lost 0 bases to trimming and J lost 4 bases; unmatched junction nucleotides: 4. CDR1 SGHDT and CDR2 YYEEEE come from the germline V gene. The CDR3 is CASSLVGREYEQYF. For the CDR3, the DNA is TGTGCCAGCAGCTTGGTGGGGAGGGAGTACGAGCAGTACTTC. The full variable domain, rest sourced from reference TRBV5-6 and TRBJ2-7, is DAGVTQSPTHLIKTRGQQVTLRCSPKSGHDTVSWYQQALGQGPQFIFQYYEEEERQRGNFPDRFSGHQFPNYSSELNVNALLLGDSALYLCASSLVGREYEQYFGPGTRLTVT.

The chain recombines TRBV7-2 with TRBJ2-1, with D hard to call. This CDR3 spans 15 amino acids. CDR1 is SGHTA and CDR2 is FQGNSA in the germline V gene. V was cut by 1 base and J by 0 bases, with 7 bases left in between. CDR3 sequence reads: CASSLVAPSYNEQFF. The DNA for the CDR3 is TGTGCCAGCAGCTTAGTGGCTCCCTCCTACAATGAGCAGTTCTTC. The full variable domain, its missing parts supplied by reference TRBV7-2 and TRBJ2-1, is GAGVSQSPSNKVTEKGKDVELRCDPISGHTALYWYRQSLGQGLEFLIYFQGNSAPDKSGLPSDRFSAERTGGSVSTLTIQRTQQEDSAVYLCASSLVAPSYNEQFFGPGTRLTVL.

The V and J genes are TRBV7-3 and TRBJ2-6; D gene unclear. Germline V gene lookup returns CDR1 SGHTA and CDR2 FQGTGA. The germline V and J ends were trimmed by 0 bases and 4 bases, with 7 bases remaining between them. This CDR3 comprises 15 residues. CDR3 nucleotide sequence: TGTGCCAGCAGCTTAACGTCGTCGGGGGCCAACGTCCTGACTTTC. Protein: CASSLTSSGANVLTF.

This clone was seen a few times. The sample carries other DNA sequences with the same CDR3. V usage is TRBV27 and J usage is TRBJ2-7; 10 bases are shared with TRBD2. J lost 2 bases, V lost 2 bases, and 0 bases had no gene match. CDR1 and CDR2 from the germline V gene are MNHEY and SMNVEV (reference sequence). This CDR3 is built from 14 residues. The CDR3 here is CASSLSGRAYEQYF. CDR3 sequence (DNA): TGTGCCAGCAGTTTAAGCGGGAGGGCCTACGAGCAGTACTTC.

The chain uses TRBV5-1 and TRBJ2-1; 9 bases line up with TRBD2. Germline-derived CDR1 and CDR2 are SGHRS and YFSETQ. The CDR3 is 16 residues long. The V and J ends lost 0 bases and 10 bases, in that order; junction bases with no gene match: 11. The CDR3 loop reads CASSLESRRGGGEQFF. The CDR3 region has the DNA TGCGCCAGCAGCTTGGAATCCCGGCGGGGGGGCGGGGAGCAGTTCTTC. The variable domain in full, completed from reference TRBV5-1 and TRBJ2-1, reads KAGVTQTPRYLIKTRGQQVTLSCSPISGHRSVSWYQQTPGQGLQFLFEYFSETQRNKGNFPGRFSGRQFSNSRSEMNVSTLELGDSALYLCASSLESRRGGGEQFFGPGTRLTVL.

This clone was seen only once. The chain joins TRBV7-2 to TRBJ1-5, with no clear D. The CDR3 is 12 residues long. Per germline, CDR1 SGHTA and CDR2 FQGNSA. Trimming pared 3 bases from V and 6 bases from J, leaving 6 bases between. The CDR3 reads CASSFYSQPQHF. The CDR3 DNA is TGTGCCAGCAGCTTTTACAGTCAGCCCCAGCATTTT.

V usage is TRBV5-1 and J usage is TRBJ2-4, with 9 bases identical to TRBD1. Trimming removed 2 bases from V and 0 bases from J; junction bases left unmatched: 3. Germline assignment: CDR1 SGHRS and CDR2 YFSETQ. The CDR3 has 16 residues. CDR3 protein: CASSFGTGLAKNIQYF. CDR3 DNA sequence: TGCGCCAGCAGCTTCGGGACAGGGCTAGCCAAAAACATTCAGTACTTC.

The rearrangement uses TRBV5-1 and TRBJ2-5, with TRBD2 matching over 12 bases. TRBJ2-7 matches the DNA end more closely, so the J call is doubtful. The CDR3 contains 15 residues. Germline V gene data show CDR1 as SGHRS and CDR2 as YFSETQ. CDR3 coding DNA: TGCGCCAGCAGCTTGGGGACTAGCGGGACAAACGAGCAGTACTTC. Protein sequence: CASSLGTSGTNEQYF.

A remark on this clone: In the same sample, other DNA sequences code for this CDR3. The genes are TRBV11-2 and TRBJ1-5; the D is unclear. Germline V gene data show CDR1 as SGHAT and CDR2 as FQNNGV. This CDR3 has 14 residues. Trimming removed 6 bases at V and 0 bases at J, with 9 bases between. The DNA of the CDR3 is TGTGCCAGCAGTTCCCAGGATAGCAATCAGCCCCAGCATTTT. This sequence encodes CASSSQDSNQPQHF.

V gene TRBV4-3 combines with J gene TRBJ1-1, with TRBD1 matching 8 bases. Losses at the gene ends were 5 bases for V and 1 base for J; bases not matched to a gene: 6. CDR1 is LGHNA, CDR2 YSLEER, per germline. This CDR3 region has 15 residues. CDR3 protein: CASSKQTGENTEAFF. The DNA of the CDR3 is TGCGCCAGCAGCAAACAGACAGGGGAGAACACTGAAGCTTTCTTT.

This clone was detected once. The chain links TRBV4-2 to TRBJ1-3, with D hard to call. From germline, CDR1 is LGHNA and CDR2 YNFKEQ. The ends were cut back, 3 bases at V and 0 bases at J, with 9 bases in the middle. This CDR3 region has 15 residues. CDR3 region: CASSQDWSSGNTIYF. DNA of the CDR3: TGTGCCAGCAGCCAGGACTGGAGCTCTGGAAACACCATATATTTT.

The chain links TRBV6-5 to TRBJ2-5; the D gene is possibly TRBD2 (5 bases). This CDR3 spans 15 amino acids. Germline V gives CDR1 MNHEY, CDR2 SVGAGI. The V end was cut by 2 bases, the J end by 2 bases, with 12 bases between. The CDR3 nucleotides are TGTGCCAGCAGTTACGCGGGTGACGTTCAAGAGACCCAGTACTTC. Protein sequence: CASSYAGDVQETQYF.

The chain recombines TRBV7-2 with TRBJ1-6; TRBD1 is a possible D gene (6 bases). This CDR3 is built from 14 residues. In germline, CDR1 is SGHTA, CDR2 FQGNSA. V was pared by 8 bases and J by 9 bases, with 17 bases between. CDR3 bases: TGTGCCAGCTTCCGCGGGGGCGCAGGTTCACCCCTCCACTTT. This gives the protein CASFRGGAGSPLHF.

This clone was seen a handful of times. The CDR3 loop reads CASRRDRYTEAFF. Here the CDR3 DNA reads TGTGCCAGTAGGAGGGACAGGTACACTGAAGCTTTCTTT. V gene TRBV19 combines with J gene TRBJ1-1, with TRBD1 matching over 8 bases. This CDR3 is built from 13 residues. Germline-derived CDR1 and CDR2 are LNHDA and SQIVND (reference sequence). V trimming: 6 bases; J trimming: 3 bases; junction bases outside the gene matches: 3.

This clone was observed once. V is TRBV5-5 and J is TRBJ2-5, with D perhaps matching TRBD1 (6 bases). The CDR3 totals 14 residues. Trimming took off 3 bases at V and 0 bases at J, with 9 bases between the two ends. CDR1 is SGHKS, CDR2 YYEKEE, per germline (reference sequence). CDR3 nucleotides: TGTGCCAGCAGCTACCGGGACAACCAAGAGACCCAGTACTTC. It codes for CASSYRDNQETQYF.

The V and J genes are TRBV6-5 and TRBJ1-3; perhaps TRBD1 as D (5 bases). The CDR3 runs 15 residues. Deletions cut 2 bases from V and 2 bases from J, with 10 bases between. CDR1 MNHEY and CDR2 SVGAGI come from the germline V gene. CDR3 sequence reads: CASSYQGDAGNTIYF. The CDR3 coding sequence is TGTGCCAGCAGTTACCAGGGCGACGCTGGAAACACCATATATTTT.

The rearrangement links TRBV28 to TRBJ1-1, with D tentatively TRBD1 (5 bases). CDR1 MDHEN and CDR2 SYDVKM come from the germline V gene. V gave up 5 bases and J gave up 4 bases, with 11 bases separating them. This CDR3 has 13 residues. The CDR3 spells CASSPQVTTEAFF. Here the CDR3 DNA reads TGTGCCAGCAGTCCACAGGTTACCACTGAAGCTTTCTTT. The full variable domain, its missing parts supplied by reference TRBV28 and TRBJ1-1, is DVKVTQSSRYLVKRTGEKVFLECVQDMDHENMFWYRQDPGLGLRLIYFSYDVKMKEKGDIPEGYSVSREKKERFSLILESASTNQTSMYLCASSPQVTTEAFFGQGTRLTVV.

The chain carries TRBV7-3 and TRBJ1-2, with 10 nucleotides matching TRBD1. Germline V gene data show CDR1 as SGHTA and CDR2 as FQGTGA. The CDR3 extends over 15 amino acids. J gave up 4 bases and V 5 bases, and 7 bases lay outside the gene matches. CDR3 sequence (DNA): TGTGCCAGCAGCCCGACAGGGGGCTCCATCTATGGCTACACCTTC. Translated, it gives CASSPTGGSIYGYTF.

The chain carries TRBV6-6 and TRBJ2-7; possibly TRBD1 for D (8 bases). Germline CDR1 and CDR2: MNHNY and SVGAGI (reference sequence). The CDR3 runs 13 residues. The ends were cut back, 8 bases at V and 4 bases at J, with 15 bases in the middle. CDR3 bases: TGTGCCAGCCAAACAGGGGGGGGTTACGAGCAGTACTTC. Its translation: CASQTGGGYEQYF.

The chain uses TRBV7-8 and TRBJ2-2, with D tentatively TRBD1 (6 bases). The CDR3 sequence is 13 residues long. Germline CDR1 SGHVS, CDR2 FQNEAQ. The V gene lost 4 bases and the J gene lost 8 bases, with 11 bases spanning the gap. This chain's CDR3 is CASSSGGAGELFF. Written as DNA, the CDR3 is TGTGCCAGCAGCTCTGGGGGCGCGGGGGAGCTGTTTTTT.

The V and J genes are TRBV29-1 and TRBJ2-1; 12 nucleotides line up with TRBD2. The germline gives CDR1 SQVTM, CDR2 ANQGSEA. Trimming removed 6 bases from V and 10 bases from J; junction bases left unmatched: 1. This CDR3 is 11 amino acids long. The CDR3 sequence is CSVLAGGEQFF. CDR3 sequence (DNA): TGCAGCGTACTAGCGGGAGGAGAGCAGTTCTTC.

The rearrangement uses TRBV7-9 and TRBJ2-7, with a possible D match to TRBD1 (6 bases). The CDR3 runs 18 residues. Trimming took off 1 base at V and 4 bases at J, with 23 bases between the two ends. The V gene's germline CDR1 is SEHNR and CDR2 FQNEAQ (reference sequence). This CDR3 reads CASSLGQLQGFTFYEQYF. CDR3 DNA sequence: TGTGCCAGCAGCTTAGGACAGCTACAGGGCTTTACCTTTTACGAGCAGTACTTC. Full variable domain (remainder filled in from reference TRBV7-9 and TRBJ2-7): DTGVSQNPRHKITKRGQNVTFRCDPISEHNRLYWYRQTLGQGPEFLTYFQNEAQLEKSRLLSDRFSAERPKGSFSTLEIQRTEQGDSAMYLCASSLGQLQGFTFYEQYFGPGTRLTVT.